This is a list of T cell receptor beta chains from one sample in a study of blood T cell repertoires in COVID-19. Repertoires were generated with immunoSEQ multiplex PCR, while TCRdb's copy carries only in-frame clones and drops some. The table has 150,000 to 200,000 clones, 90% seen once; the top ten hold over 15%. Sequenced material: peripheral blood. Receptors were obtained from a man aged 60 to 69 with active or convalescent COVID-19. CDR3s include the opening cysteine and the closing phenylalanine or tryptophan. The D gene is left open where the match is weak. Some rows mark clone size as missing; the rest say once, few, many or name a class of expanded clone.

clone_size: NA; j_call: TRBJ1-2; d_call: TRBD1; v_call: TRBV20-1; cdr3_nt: TGCAGTGCTAGTTCTCGGACAGGGCTGGACTATGGCTACACCTTC; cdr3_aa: CSASSRTGLDYGYTF
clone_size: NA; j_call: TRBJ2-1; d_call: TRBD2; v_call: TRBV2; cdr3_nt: TGTGCCAGCAGCGGGGGACTATACAATGAGCAGTTCTTC; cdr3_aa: CASSGGLYNEQFF
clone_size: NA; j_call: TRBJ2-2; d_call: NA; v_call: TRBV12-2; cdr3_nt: TGTGCAAGTCGCTTAGTAAAGGGCGGACAGTCCCCCGGGGAGCTGTTTTTT; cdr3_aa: CASRLVKGGQSPGELFF
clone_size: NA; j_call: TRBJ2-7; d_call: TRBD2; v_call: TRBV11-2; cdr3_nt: TGTGCCAGCAGCATTCCGGGACTAGCCCACGAGCAGTACTTC; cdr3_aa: CASSIPGLAHEQYF
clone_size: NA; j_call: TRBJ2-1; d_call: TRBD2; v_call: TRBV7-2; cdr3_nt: TGTGCCAGCAGCTTAGGTCTGCGGCGGGGGGGTTTAGATGAGCAGTTCTTC; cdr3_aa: CASSLGLRRGGLDEQFF
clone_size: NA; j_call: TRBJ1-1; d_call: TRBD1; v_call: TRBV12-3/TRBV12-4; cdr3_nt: TGTGCCAGCAGCTCAGGGACAGGCACTGAAGCTTTCTTT; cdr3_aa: CASSSGTGTEAFF
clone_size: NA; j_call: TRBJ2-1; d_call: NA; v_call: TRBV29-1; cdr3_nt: TGCAGCGTTGAAGATCGACCAGGGTCGTTCTTC; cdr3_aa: CSVEDRPGSFF
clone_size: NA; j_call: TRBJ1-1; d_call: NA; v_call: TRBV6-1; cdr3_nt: TGTGCCAGCAGTGAAGCACAGGCTGAAGCTTTCTTT; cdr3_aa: CASSEAQAEAFF
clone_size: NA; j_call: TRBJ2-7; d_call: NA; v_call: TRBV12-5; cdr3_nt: TGTGCTAGTGGTTTGGTTTCAAGAGGGTACACCTACGAGCAGTACTTC; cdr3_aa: CASGLVSRGYTYEQYF
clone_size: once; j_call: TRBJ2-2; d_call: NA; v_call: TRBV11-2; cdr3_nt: TGTGCCAGCAGCTTAGTCCGCCCGGGACTTAACACCGGGGAGCTGTTTTTT; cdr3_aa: CASSLVRPGLNTGELFF
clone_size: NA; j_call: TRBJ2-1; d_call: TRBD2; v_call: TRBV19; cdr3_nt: TGTGCCAGTAGTATTTTTTACGGGGGGGCCGGGGACAATGAGCAGTTCTTC; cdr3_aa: CASSIFYGGAGDNEQFF
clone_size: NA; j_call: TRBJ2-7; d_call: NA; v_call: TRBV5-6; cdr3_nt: TGTGCCAGCAGCTCTTATTCCCTCTCCTACGAGCAGTACTTC; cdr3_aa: CASSSYSLSYEQYF
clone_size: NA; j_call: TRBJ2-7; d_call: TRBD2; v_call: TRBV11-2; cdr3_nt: TGTGCCAGCAGCTTAAGCCTAGCGGGCGAGCAGTACTTC; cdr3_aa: CASSLSLAGEQYF
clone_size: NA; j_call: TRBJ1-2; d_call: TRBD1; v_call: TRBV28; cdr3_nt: TGTGCCAGCAGGGACAGGGCTGGCTACACCTTC; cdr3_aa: CASRDRAGYTF
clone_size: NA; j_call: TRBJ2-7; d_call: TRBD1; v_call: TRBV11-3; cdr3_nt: TGTGCCAGCAGCCGAGACAGGGTGAGCGAGCAGTACTTC; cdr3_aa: CASSRDRVSEQYF
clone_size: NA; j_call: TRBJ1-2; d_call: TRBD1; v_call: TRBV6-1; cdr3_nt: TGTGCCAGCAACCCCGGGACAGTCTATGGCTACACCTTC; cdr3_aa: CASNPGTVYGYTF
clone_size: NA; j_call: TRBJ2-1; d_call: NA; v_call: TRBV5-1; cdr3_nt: TGCGCCAGCAGCTTGTCAGACGGGGTGACGTGGCGGAATGAGCAGTTCTTC; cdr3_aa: CASSLSDGVTWRNEQFF
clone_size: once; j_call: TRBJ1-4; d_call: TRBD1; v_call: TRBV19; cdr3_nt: TGTGCCAGTAACCACGACAGGGCTGAAAAACTGTTTTTT; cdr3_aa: CASNHDRAEKLFF
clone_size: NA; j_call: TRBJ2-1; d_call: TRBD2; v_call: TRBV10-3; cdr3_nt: TGTGCCATCAGTGAGTCGCCGACTAGCGGGAAGAATGAGCAGTTCTTC; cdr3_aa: CAISESPTSGKNEQFF
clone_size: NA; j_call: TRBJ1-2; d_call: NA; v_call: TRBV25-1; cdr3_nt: TGTGCCAGCAGTGAACAGGGTGGATATGGCTACACCTTC; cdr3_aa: CASSEQGGYGYTF
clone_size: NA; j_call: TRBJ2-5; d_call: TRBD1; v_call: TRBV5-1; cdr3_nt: TGCGCCAGCAGCTTGGCTCCCGGGACAGTCTTTCAAGAGACCCAGTACTTC; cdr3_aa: CASSLAPGTVFQETQYF
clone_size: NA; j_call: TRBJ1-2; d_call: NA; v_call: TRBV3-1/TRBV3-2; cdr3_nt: TGTGCCAGCAGACAGGGAGCGACCTATGGCTACACCTTC; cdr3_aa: CASRQGATYGYTF
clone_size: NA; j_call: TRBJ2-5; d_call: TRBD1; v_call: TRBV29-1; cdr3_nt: TGCAGCGTTGACGTGACAGGGGGCGAGACCCAGTACTTC; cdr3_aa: CSVDVTGGETQYF
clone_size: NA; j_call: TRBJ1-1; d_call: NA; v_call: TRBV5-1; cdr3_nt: TGCGCCAGCAGCCAACAGGGAAGCACTGAAGCTTTCTTT; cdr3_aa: CASSQQGSTEAFF
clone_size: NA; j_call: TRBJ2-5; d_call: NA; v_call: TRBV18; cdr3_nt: TGTGCCAGCTCACTAGGGGAAGAGACCCAGTACTTC; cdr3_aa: CASSLGEETQYF
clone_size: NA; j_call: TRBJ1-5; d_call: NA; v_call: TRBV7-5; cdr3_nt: TGTGTCAGCCTTACGGGGGGTTTGGTGCGCAATCAGCCCCAGCATTTT; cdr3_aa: CVSLTGGLVRNQPQHF
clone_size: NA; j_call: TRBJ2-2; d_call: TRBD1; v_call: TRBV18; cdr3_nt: TGTGCCAGCTCACCACGGACAGGGACCACCGGGGAGCTGTTTTTT; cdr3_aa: CASSPRTGTTGELFF
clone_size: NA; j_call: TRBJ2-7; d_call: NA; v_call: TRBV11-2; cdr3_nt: TGTGCCAGCAGCTTAGGGGCCAGTCGACCCGGCGTCCACGAGCAGTACTTC; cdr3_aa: CASSLGASRPGVHEQYF
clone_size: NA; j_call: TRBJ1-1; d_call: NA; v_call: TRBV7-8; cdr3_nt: TGTGCCAGCAGCTTAAGTACAGGTGAAGCTTTCTTT; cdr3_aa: CASSLSTGEAFF
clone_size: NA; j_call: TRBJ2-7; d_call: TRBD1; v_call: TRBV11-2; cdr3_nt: TGTGCCAGCAGCCACCCCCCGGGACAGGGCTCCTACGAGCAGTACTTC; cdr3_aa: CASSHPPGQGSYEQYF
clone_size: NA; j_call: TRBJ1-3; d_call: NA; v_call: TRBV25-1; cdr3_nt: TGTGCCAGCAGTGGAGGAGGGAGCAGGGACACCATATATTTT; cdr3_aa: CASSGGGSRDTIYF
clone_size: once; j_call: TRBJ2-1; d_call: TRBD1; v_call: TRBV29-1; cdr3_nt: TGCAGCGTTGATAGGGACAGGGCATTCTACAATGAGCAGTTCTTC; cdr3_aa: CSVDRDRAFYNEQFF
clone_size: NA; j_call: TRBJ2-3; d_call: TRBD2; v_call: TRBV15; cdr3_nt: TGTGCCACCAGCAGAGACCTACGGGAGGGCCGATATACGCAGTATTTT; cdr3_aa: CATSRDLREGRYTQYF
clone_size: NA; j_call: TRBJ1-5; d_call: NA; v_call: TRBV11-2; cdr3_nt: TGTGCCAGCAGCCGTAACGGACAGAGGTCATATAGCAATCAGCCCCAGCATTTT; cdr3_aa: CASSRNGQRSYSNQPQHF
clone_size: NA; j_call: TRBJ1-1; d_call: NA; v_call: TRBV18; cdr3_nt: TGTGCCAGCTCACCTATAGGACAGCAAAACACTGAAGCTTTCTTT; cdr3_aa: CASSPIGQQNTEAFF
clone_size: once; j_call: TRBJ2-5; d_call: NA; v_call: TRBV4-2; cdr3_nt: TGTGCCAGCAGCTCCCGGGGAGAAGAGACCCAGTACTTC; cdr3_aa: CASSSRGEETQYF
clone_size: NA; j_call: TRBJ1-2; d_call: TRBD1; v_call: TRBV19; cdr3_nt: TGTGCCAGTAGTATGGGGCAGGGGGCGACTAACTATGGCTACACCTTC; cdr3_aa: CASSMGQGATNYGYTF
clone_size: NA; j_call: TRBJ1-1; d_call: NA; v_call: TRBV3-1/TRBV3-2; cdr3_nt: TGTGCCAGCAGCCAAGGGCTTGAGAACACTGAAGCTTTCTTT; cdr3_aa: CASSQGLENTEAFF
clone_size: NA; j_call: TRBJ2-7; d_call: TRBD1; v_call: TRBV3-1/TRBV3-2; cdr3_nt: TGTGCCAGCAGCCGCCAATCCGGGACAGGGGGTACTGGCGGGTCCCCAGAGTACTTC; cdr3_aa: CASSRQSGTGGTGGSPEYF
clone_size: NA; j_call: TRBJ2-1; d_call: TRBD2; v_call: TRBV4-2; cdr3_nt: TGTGCCAGCAGCCAAGTGGGGGGAGGGCCTTTCATGGATGAGCAGTTCTTC; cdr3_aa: CASSQVGGGPFMDEQFF
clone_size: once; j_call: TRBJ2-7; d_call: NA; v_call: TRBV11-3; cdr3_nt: TGTGCCAGCAGCCTAGTAGTAGGCAGGGGTTGGGAGCAGTACTTC; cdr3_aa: CASSLVVGRGWEQYF
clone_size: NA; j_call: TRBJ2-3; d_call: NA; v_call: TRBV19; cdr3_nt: TGTGCCAGTAGTATAGATCTCGATACGCAGTATTTT; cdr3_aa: CASSIDLDTQYF
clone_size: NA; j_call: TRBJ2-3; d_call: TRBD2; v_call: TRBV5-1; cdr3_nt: TGCGCCAGCAGCTGGGGACTAGCGGGAGTGACAGATACGCAGTATTTT; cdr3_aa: CASSWGLAGVTDTQYF
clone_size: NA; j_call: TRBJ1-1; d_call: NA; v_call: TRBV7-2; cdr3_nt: TGTGCCAGCAGCCCCGACAGGTCCTCATACACTGAAGCTTTCTTT; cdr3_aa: CASSPDRSSYTEAFF
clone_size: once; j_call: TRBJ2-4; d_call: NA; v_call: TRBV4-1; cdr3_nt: TGCGCCAGCAGCCAATCTGAGCTAGCCAAAAACATTCAGTACTTC; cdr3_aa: CASSQSELAKNIQYF
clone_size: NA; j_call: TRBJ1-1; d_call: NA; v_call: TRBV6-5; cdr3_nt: TGTGCCAGCAGTTATTCCCAGGGCACTGAAGCTTTCTTT; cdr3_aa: CASSYSQGTEAFF
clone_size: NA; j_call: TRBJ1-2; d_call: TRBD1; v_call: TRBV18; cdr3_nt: TGTGCCAGCTCAGCCGGGACAGTTCTTAACTATGGCTACACCTTC; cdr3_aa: CASSAGTVLNYGYTF
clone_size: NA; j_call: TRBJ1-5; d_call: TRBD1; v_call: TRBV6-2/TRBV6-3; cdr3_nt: TGTGCCAGCAGTTATATTCCGGGACAGCGGAGATATAGCAATCAGCCCCAGCATTTT; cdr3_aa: CASSYIPGQRRYSNQPQHF
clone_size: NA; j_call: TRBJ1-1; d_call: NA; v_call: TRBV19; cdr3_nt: TGTGCCAGTAGTTTGCCGGGACTCCCGAACACTGAAGCTTTCTTT; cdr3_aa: CASSLPGLPNTEAFF
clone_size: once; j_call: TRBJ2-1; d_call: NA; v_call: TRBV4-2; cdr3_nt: TGTGCCAGCAGCCAAGACGGGGGGCCCTACAATGAGCAGTTCTTC; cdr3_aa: CASSQDGGPYNEQFF
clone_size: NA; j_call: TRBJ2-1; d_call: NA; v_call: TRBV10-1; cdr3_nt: TGCGCCAGCAGTCCGGCAGGGAAAGACTCCTACAATGAGCAGTTCTTC; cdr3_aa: CASSPAGKDSYNEQFF
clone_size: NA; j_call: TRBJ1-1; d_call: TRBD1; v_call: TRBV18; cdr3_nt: TGTGCCAGCTCACCGGGACAGGGAAGGGTCACTGAAGCTTTCTTT; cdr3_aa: CASSPGQGRVTEAFF
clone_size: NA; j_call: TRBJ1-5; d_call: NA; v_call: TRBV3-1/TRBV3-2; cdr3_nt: TGTGCCAGCAGCCAAGCGTCCAATCAGCCCCAGCATTTT; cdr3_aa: CASSQASNQPQHF
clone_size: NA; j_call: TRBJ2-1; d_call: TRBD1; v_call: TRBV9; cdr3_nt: TGTGCCAGCAGCGTTACAACAGGGGGCTCCTACAATGAGCAGTTCTTC; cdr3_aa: CASSVTTGGSYNEQFF
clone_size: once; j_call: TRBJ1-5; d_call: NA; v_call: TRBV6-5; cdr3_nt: TGTGCCAGCAGTTACTCACAGGCTAAGTATCAGCCCCAGCATTTT; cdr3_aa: CASSYSQAKYQPQHF
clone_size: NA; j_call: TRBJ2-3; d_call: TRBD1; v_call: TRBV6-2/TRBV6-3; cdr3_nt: TGTGCCAGCAGTTACAAGCGAGGGGACAGGGATACGCAGTATTTT; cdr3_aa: CASSYKRGDRDTQYF
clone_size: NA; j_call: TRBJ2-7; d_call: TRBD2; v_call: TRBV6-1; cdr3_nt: TGTGCCAGCAGTGATGGGACTAGCGGGAGTTACGAGCAGTACTTC; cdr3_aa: CASSDGTSGSYEQYF
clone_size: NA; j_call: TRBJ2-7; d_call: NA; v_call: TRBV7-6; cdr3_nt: TGTGCCAGCAGCTTAGCGGGCAGTTTAAACGAGCAGTACTTC; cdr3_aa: CASSLAGSLNEQYF
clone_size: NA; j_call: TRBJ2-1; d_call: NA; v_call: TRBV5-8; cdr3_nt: TGTGCCAGCAGCTTCTTCCAAGCAGCGTCATCCTACAATGAGCAGTTCTTC; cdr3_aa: CASSFFQAASSYNEQFF